The 21 T cell receptor beta chains in this list originate from one sample, sequenced in a study of cytomegalovirus exposure and HLA in healthy donors. PCR employed 60 Vbeta and 13 Jbeta primers. The table came from immunoSEQ multiplex PCR; TCRdb's copy has only in-frame clones and leaves some out. The data contain 130,000 or so clones, around 80% of them singletons. The specimen sequenced was PBMCs. The receptors were sampled from a young man in good health and CMV-seropositive.

This clone was recorded only once. The chain employs TRBV27 and TRBJ2-7; a weak D match, TRBD2 (5 bases). Germline lookup yields CDR1 MNHEY and CDR2 SMNVEV (reference sequence). Deletions cut 3 bases from V and 4 bases from J, with 10 bases between. This CDR3 contains 13 residues. The CDR3: CASSLGGGYEQYF. The DNA for the CDR3 is TGTGCCAGCAGTTTGGGCGGAGGATACGAGCAGTACTTC.

The chain joins TRBV4-2 to TRBJ2-1; TRBD1 might be the D (5 bases). The CDR3 contains 17 residues. Germline CDR1 reads LGHNA; CDR2 reads YNFKEQ. With 4 bases removed from V and 1 base from J, the gap between germline ends came to 17 bases. The CDR3 region is CASSPPVGEESYNEQFF. The CDR3 nucleotides read TGTGCCAGCAGCCCCCCCGTAGGGGAAGAATCCTACAATGAGCAGTTCTTC.

This clone has a handful of counts. The chain links TRBV29-1 to TRBJ1-1; unclear D gene. Trimming cost V 5 bases and J 1 base, with 11 bases left between them. The CDR3 runs to 13 residues. The V gene's germline CDR1 is SQVTM and CDR2 ANQGSEA. This CDR3 is CSVQTVENTEAFF. The CDR3 bases are TGCAGCGTTCAAACAGTGGAGAACACTGAAGCTTTCTTT.

The V and J genes are TRBV7-9 and TRBJ1-1; D is possibly TRBD1 (5 bases). Germline CDR1 and CDR2: SEHNR and FQNEAQ (reference sequence). V lost 5 bases and J lost 6, with 13 bases in between. The CDR3 runs to 13 residues. CDR3 nucleotides: TGTGCCAGCAGCCCCCGCAGGGCCCCTGAAGCTTTCTTT. It translates to CASSPRRAPEAFF.

This clone has only one observation. The chain is built from TRBV7-9 and TRBJ1-2; the D is unclear. Trimming removed 6 bases at V and 8 bases at J, with 10 bases between. The CDR3 length is 11 residues. Germline V gene lookup returns CDR1 SEHNR and CDR2 FQNEAQ (reference sequence). Written as DNA, the CDR3 is TGTGCCAGCAGTCGACAAGCAGGCTACACCTTC. Translating gives CASSRQAGYTF.

The chain recombines TRBV30 with TRBJ2-2; D perhaps matches TRBD2 (5 bases). The CDR3 runs 13 residues. Trimming took off 3 bases at V and 4 bases at J, with 9 bases between the two ends. Germline V gene sequence: CDR1 GTSNPN, CDR2 SVGIG (reference sequence). This chain's CDR3 is CAWRHTSTGELFF. CDR3 coding DNA: TGTGCCTGGAGACATACTAGCACCGGGGAGCTGTTTTTT.

As DNA, the CDR3 is TGTGCCAGCAGCAATTGGGAGTTTGAGACCCAGTACTTC. Its protein product is CASSNWEFETQYF. The gene calls are TRBV2 and TRBJ2-5, with a possible D match to TRBD2 (5 bases). This CDR3 spans 13 amino acids. Germline V CDR1 and CDR2: SNHLY, FYNNEI. With 6 bases removed from V and 5 bases from J, the gap between germline ends came to 13 bases.

There are a few counts of this clone. The rearrangement uses TRBV9 and TRBJ1-1, with D tentatively TRBD1 (5 bases). Germline V gene sequence: CDR1 SGDLS, CDR2 YYNGEE. CDR3 size: 15 residues. V was shortened by 4 bases and J by 4 bases, with 17 bases between the two germline ends. CDR3 protein: CASSSSGIWPTEAFF. Here the CDR3 DNA reads TGTGCCAGCAGCTCTTCAGGGATTTGGCCCACTGAAGCTTTCTTT.

The chain links TRBV19 to TRBJ1-1; TRBD1 agrees at 11 bases. Germline V gene lookup returns CDR1 LNHDA and CDR2 SQIVND (reference sequence). CDR3 length: 18 amino acids. V dropped 7 bases and J dropped 1; count of bases not matched to a gene: 14. CDR3 in amino acids: CASTPGRGQGVWNTEAFF. DNA of the CDR3: TGTGCCAGTACCCCCGGGCGGGGACAGGGGGTCTGGAACACTGAAGCTTTCTTT.

The gene calls are TRBV5-4 and TRBJ2-7; unclear D gene. The CDR3 covers 13 residues. Germline V gene data show CDR1 as SGHNT and CDR2 as YYREEE (reference sequence). Deletions cut 7 bases from V and 1 base from J, with 12 bases between. The CDR3 reads CASQIRGSYEQYF. The CDR3 DNA reads as TGTGCCAGCCAAATCCGCGGTTCCTACGAGCAGTACTTC.

This chain joins TRBV15 and TRBJ2-3, with D perhaps TRBD2 (6 bases). Trimming pared 1 base from V and 2 bases from J, leaving 10 bases between. Germline V CDR1 and CDR2: LNHNV, YYDKDF (reference sequence). This CDR3 spans 15 amino acids. This CDR3 reads CATSRGGDLTDTQYF. The CDR3 nucleotides read TGTGCCACCAGCAGAGGGGGGGACCTCACAGATACGCAGTATTTT.

This clone was found once. The rearrangement uses TRBV13 and TRBJ2-5; 9 bases fit TRBD1. The last part of the DNA fits TRBJ2-7 better; the J call may be wrong. Germline V CDR1 and CDR2: PRHDT, FYEKMQ (reference sequence). The CDR3 is made up of 15 amino acids. The CDR3 loop is CASSLLGTGNYEQYF. CDR3 nucleotide sequence: TGTGCCAGCAGCCTCCTCGGGACAGGGAACTACGAGCAGTACTTC.

The chain recombines TRBV14 with TRBJ1-3; D gene ambiguous. The V gene lost 3 bases and the J gene lost 0 bases, with 9 bases spanning the gap. The CDR3 sequence is 15 residues long. Germline V gene sequence: CDR1 SGHDN, CDR2 FVKESK. The CDR3 region is CASSQNLISGNTIYF. The CDR3 DNA follows: TGTGCCAGCAGCCAGAACCTAATCTCTGGAAACACCATATATTTT.

The J gene is TRBJ1-3, the V gene TRBV27; a possible D gene is TRBD1 (6 bases). Trimming pared 3 bases from V and 2 bases from J, leaving 11 bases between. This CDR3 contains 15 residues. From germline, CDR1 is MNHEY and CDR2 SMNVEV (reference sequence). The CDR3 bases are TGTGCCAGCAGTTTTAGGGGGGGCGCTGGAAACACCATATATTTT. Protein: CASSFRGGAGNTIYF.

This sequence joins TRBV29-1 and TRBJ2-7; 8 bases are shared with TRBD1. The CDR3 sequence is 15 residues long. Looked up from germline, CDR1 is SQVTM and CDR2 is ANQGSEA. The ends lost 0 bases at V and 2 bases at J; junction bases unmatched: 6. The CDR3 DNA reads TGCAGCGTTGAAGATCCGGGACAGGCTCCCTACGAGCAGTACTTC. It encodes CSVEDPGQAPYEQYF.

The count of this clone is one. The V gene is TRBV6-5, the J gene TRBJ2-3, with 9 bases matching TRBD1. This CDR3 region has 15 residues. V was clipped by 8 bases and J by 1 base; unmatched bases: 7. The germline V gene encodes CDR1 MNHEY and CDR2 SVGAGI. CDR3 region: CASAKDRGGTDTQYF. CDR3 nucleotides: TGTGCCAGCGCCAAGGACAGGGGAGGCACAGATACGCAGTATTTT.

In its sample, this clone was seen once. The rearrangement uses TRBV5-4 and TRBJ1-2; 10 bases align to TRBD1. The CDR3 has 16 amino acids. V was clipped by 0 bases and J by 2 bases; unmatched bases: 4. CDR1 is SGHNT and CDR2 is YYREEE in the germline V gene (reference sequence). The CDR3 region is CASSLGGTGANYGYTF. The CDR3 bases are TGTGCCAGCAGCTTGGGAGGGACAGGGGCCAACTATGGCTACACCTTC.

V and J are TRBV5-4 and TRBJ2-7, with 7 bases identical to TRBD2. Unmatched junction bases numbered 12, after V lost 6 bases and J lost 3 bases. This CDR3 region has 15 residues. CDR1 and CDR2 from the germline V gene are SGHNT and YYREEE (reference sequence). The CDR3 reads CASTQGAGGGYEQYF. The CDR3 bases are TGTGCCAGCACCCAAGGCGCGGGCGGGGGCTACGAGCAGTACTTC.

This clone was observed a few times. The chain uses TRBV25-1 and TRBJ2-4; D is possibly TRBD1 (5 bases). V lost 3 bases to trimming and J lost 6 bases, with 9 bases between them. The CDR3 extends over 13 amino acids. In germline, CDR1 is MGHDK, CDR2 SYGVNS. CDR3 sequence (DNA): TGTGCCAGCAGTGACTATAGGGGAAACATTCAGTACTTC. Its protein is CASSDYRGNIQYF.

CDR3 residues: CASSDQETQYF. In DNA, the CDR3 is TGTGCCAGCAGCGACCAAGAGACCCAGTACTTC. The chain joins TRBV28 to TRBJ2-5, with no clear D. The germline V and J ends were trimmed by 6 bases and 0 bases, with 2 bases remaining between them. This CDR3 has 11 residues. The V gene's germline CDR1 is MDHEN and CDR2 SYDVKM.

The chain links TRBV6-5 to TRBJ1-2; 9 bases line up with TRBD1. Trimming cost V 4 bases and J 5 bases; bases outside gene matches: 8. The CDR3 is 15 amino acids. Looked up from germline, CDR1 is MNHEY and CDR2 is SVGAGI. CDR3 in amino acids: CASSSQGQGQYGYTF. In DNA, the CDR3 is TGTGCCAGCAGTTCTCAAGGACAGGGGCAGTATGGCTACACCTTC.